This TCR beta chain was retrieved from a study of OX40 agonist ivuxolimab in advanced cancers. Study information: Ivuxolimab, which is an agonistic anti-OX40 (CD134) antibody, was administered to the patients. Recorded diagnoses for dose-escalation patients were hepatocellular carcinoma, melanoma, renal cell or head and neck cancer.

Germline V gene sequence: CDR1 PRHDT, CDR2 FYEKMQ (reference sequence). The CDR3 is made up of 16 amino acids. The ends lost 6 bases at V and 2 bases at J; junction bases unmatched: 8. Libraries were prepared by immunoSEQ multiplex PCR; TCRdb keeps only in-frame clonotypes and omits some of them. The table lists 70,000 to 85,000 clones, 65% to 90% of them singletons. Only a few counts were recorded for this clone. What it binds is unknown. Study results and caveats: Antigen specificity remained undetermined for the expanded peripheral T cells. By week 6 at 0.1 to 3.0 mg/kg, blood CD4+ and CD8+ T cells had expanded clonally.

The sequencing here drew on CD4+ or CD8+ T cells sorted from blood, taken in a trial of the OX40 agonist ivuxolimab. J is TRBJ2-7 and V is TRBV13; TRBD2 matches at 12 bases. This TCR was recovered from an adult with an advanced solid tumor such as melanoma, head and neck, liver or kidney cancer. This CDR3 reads CASRITGLAGAYEQYF. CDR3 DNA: TGTGCCAGCAGGATTACGGGACTAGCGGGCGCCTACGAGCAGTACTTC.